A single sample gave rise to the 17 T cell receptor beta chains below, sequenced in a study of blood T cells in healthy people across ages. Primers used in a second PCR of about 7 to 12 cycles were a sample-barcoded 5' primer and a J-beta primer mix. From the 5' RACE reads, TCRdb called clonotypes with MiXCR, one entry per CDR3 protein. The data show 800,000 or so distinct CDR3 sequences, approximately 65% seen once. Sample: blood. The source of these receptors is a man between 25 and 39 years old in good health.

The chain links TRBV5-1 to TRBJ2-7, with 10 bases identical to TRBD2. J lost 4 bases, V lost 5 bases, and 6 bases had no gene match. The CDR3 is 14 amino acids. In germline, CDR1 is SGHRS, CDR2 YFSETQ. In DNA, the CDR3 is TGCGCCAGCAGATATAGCGGGGGGTCATACGAGCAGTACTTC. Amino acids: CASRYSGGSYEQYF.

V gene TRBV25-1 combines with J gene TRBJ2-3, with D maybe TRBD2 (6 bases). Germline loops: CDR1 MGHDK, CDR2 SYGVNS. The CDR3 consists of 14 residues. The V end was cut by 7 bases, the J end by 0 bases, with 11 bases between. The DNA of the CDR3 is TGTGCCAGCACGGGACGGGAGAGCACAGATACGCAGTATTTT. As protein: CASTGRESTDTQYF.

This clonotype was counted between two and nine times. V and J are TRBV15 and TRBJ2-6; D may be TRBD1 (6 bases). The CDR3 extends over 14 amino acids. Germline values: CDR1 LNHNV, CDR2 YYDKDF (reference sequence). V gave up 0 bases and J gave up 12 bases, with 12 bases separating them. CDR3 nucleotide sequence: TGTGCCACCAGCAGAGATTACAGGGCTTCCGTCCTGACTTTC. This translates into CATSRDYRASVLTF.

The V call is TRBV12-3 or TRBV12-4, the J call TRBJ2-4; 15 bases are shared with TRBD2. The better agreement between TRBJ2-7 and the DNA end casts doubt on the J call. CDR3 length equals 18 residues. CDR3 DNA: TGTGCCAGCAGTTTAGTAGGACTAGCGGGGGGGAGCTCCTACGAGCAGTACTTC. Translation gives CASSLVGLAGGSSYEQYF.

The chain employs TRBV7-2 and TRBJ1-5; D perhaps matches TRBD1 (5 bases). Germline V gene lookup returns CDR1 SGHTA and CDR2 FQGNSA. This CDR3 has 16 residues. The V end lost 5 bases, the J end lost 6 bases, and 20 bases lay between the germline ends. CDR3 sequence (DNA): TGTGCCAGCAGCCCGGCTGGACCGGGGGGGATTCAGCCCCAGCATTTT. Its translation is CASSPAGPGGIQPQHF.

V is TRBV7-2 and J is TRBJ2-7, with D perhaps TRBD1 (6 bases). The V and J ends lost 6 bases and 0 bases respectively, with 9 bases between them. From germline, CDR1 is SGHTA and CDR2 FQGNSA. The length of the CDR3 is 13 residues. Here the CDR3 reads CASRWDISYEQYF. The CDR3 region has the DNA TGTGCCAGCAGATGGGACATCTCCTACGAGCAGTACTTC.

The gene calls are TRBV6-2 or TRBV6-3 and TRBJ2-7; TRBD1 might be the D (6 bases). Trimming cost V 2 bases and J 4 bases, with 24 bases left between them. This CDR3 has 18 amino acids. Germline CDR1 MNHEY, CDR2 SVGEGT. CDR3 DNA sequence: TGTGCCAGCAGTTACAACGAACACAGAGTGGGGGCATGGTACGAGCAGTACTTC. The encoded protein is CASSYNEHRVGAWYEQYF.

This clonotype was observed a handful of times. The chain links TRBV5-1 to TRBJ2-7, with D possibly being TRBD2 (6 bases). The germline V gene has CDR1 SGHRS and CDR2 YFSETQ. V gave up 5 bases and J gave up 0 bases, with 12 bases separating them. This CDR3 has 14 amino acids. The CDR3 DNA reads TGCGCCAGCAGTCGGGAGCTAAACTCCTACGAGCAGTACTTC. The encoded protein is CASSRELNSYEQYF.

This clonotype appeared many times. The rearrangement uses TRBV27 and TRBJ1-2; no clear D. This CDR3 comprises 11 residues. Deletions cut 5 bases from V and 2 bases from J, with 3 bases between. Germline V gene lookup returns CDR1 MNHEY and CDR2 SMNVEV (reference sequence). CDR3 in DNA: TGTGCCAGCAGTGGGAACTATGGCTACACCTTC. Translation: CASSGNYGYTF.

This chain uses TRBV18 with TRBJ2-3; D might be TRBD1 (6 bases). V was shortened by 3 bases and J by 1 base, with 14 bases between the two germline ends. Looked up from germline, CDR1 is KGHSH and CDR2 is LQKENI. This CDR3 is built from 16 residues. The CDR3 here is CASSPPRDTRTDTQYF. The CDR3, as DNA: TGTGCCAGCTCACCTCCTCGGGACACTCGCACAGATACGCAGTATTTT. Complete variable domain (other parts from reference TRBV18 and TRBJ2-3): NAGVMQNPRHLVRRRGQEARLRCSPMKGHSHVYWYRQLPEEGLKFMVYLQKENIIDESGMPKERFSAEFPKEGPSILRIQQVVRGDSAAYFCASSPPRDTRTDTQYFGPGTRLTVL.

This chain links TRBV20-1 with TRBJ1-1; D remains ambiguous. Germline values: CDR1 DFQATT, CDR2 SNEGSKA (reference sequence). This CDR3 region has 13 residues. V lost 6 bases and J 0 bases, leaving 11 bases between the germline ends. The DNA for the CDR3 is TGCAGTGCAAATGGACCTCTGAACACTGAAGCTTTCTTT. Translation gives CSANGPLNTEAFF.

This clonotype has a single count. This chain connects TRBV25-1 to TRBJ1-1; 7 positions match TRBD1. Losses at the gene ends were 6 bases for V and 5 bases for J; bases not matched to a gene: 6. Germline-derived CDR1 and CDR2 are MGHDK and SYGVNS. This CDR3 region has 13 residues. CDR3 in amino acids: CASSPGQWTEAFF. The CDR3 DNA follows: TGTGCCAGCAGCCCGGGACAGTGGACTGAAGCTTTCTTT.

This clonotype was observed a handful of times. The chain combines TRBV7-2 with TRBJ2-7; 12 bases agree with TRBD2. CDR1 and CDR2 (germline): SGHTA, FQGNSA. The CDR3 contains 20 residues. V shed 7 bases, J shed 6 bases, and the junction held 25 bases outside the gene matches. The CDR3 DNA reads as TGTGCCAGCACCCCTGGTCATACTAGCGGGGGGCCTTACTCCCCGTCCGAGCAGTACTTC. The encoded protein is CASTPGHTSGGPYSPSEQYF.

J is TRBJ2-7 and V is TRBV24-1; the D gene is possibly TRBD1 (6 bases). TRBJ2-5 explains the end of the DNA better; the J call may be wrong. CDR1 and CDR2 from the germline V gene are KGHDR and SFDVKD. The CDR3 runs to 13 residues. The CDR3 protein is CATSDLGGETQYF. CDR3 nucleotide sequence: TGTGCCACCAGTGATTTAGGGGGTGAGACCCAGTACTTC.

This clonotype has just one count. The chain recombines TRBV5-6 with TRBJ2-7; 10 nucleotides line up with TRBD2. V dropped 6 bases and J dropped 7; count of bases not matched to a gene: 13. This CDR3 spans 15 amino acids. CDR1 SGHDT and CDR2 YYEEEE come from the germline V gene. The CDR3 region is CASNRLAGTLREQYF. The CDR3 DNA reads as TGTGCCAGCAATCGACTAGCGGGTACCCTAAGGGAGCAGTACTTC.

The CDR3 spells CASSLGGTENPYGYTF. CDR3 nucleotide sequence: TGTGCCAGCAGCTTGGGGGGGACAGAGAACCCCTATGGCTACACCTTC. V is TRBV7-8 and J is TRBJ1-2; TRBD1 matches at 7 bases. With 3 bases clipped from V and 4 bases from J, the junction kept 11 bases outside the gene matches. The CDR3 covers 16 residues. From germline, CDR1 is SGHVS and CDR2 FQNEAQ. Supplemented by reference TRBV7-8 and TRBJ1-2, the full variable domain reads GAGVSQSPRYKVAKRGQDVALRCDPISGHVSLFWYQQALGQGPEFLTYFQNEAQLDKSGLPSDRFFAERPEGSVSTLKIQRTQQEDSAVYLCASSLGGTENPYGYTFGSGTRLTVV.

This chain links TRBV6-5 with TRBJ1-2; D might be TRBD1 (5 bases). With 5 bases removed from V and 0 bases from J, the gap between germline ends came to 16 bases. The germline CDR1 and CDR2 sequences are MNHEY and SVGAGI. The CDR3 covers 16 residues. The CDR3 nucleotides read TGTGCCAGCAGTCCCTCCGAGGGGACTTCTAACTATGGCTACACCTTC. Its protein product is CASSPSEGTSNYGYTF.